Sequencing of this T cell receptor (beta chain) was carried out in a study of blood T cell repertoires in COVID-19. Study-wide context: COVID-19 samples collected from the United States, Italy and Spain covered acute and convalescent phases. Sources were T cells, B-cell-depleted T cells, or PBMCs; the material itself was cDNA or gDNA.

This clone has a handful of counts. The CDR3 extends over 12 amino acids. Trimming cost V 4 bases and J 7 bases, with 8 bases left between them. CDR1 and CDR2 (germline): MNHEY, SVGAGI. In the original processing: Estimation of nucleated cell counts relied on the amplification of reference gene primers. Sequencing used immunoSEQ multiplex PCR; TCRdb keeps in-frame clones, though not all of them. V, J and clone size are those of that table, while D and trimming were read from the DNA. This table has some 270,000 clones, approximately 85% appearing once. The TCR was taken from a woman aged 70-85 years with acute or convalescent COVID-19. This chain links TRBV6-5 with TRBJ1-5; D unresolved. Source material: peripheral blood. CDR3 sequence reads: CASSWPGQPQHF. As DNA, the CDR3 is TGTGCCAGCAGTTGGCCAGGCCAGCCCCAGCATTTT.